The text below deals with one T cell receptor (beta chain). The antigen is not known. V lost 5 bases and J lost 3, with 11 bases in between. Germline V gene data show CDR1 as SGHVS and CDR2 as FQNEAQ. The length of the CDR3 is 14 residues. The method was immunoSEQ multiplex PCR; TCRdb's version includes in-frame clones alone and lacks a portion of them. The sample includes over 55,000 clones, roughly 87% of them seen just once. The data were taken from a study of OX40 agonist ivuxolimab in advanced cancers. Whole-study context: Treatment of patients was with ivuxolimab, an agonistic anti-OX40 (CD134) antibody. The study reported partial responses in three patients: one hepatocellular carcinoma, two cutaneous melanoma.

General study points: The study found that CD8+ T cells averaged more expanded clones than CD4+.

The source of this sequence is an adult with an advanced solid tumor such as melanoma, head and neck, liver or kidney cancer. The material was CD4+ or CD8+ T cells sorted from blood, obtained in a trial of the OX40 agonist ivuxolimab. This chain connects TRBV7-8 to TRBJ1-3; weak D call: TRBD1 (5 bases). DNA of the CDR3: TGTGCCAGCAGCCAGGGACTTTTTGGAAACACCATATATTTT. It translates to CASSQGLFGNTIYF.